The following is a T cell receptor (beta chain) sequence with its context. Sampling of blood occurred at baseline, cycle 4 day 1, and cycle 7 day 1. The protocol was immunoSEQ multiplex PCR, while the TCRdb copy is restricted to in-frame clones and leaves out a portion. The sample includes tens of thousands of clones, 80% to 95% of them seen just once. This CDR3 is 14 amino acids long. Trimming cost V 6 bases and J 5 bases; bases outside gene matches: 8. CDR1 MNHEY and CDR2 SMNVEV come from the germline V gene (reference sequence). The record originates from a study of OX40 agonist ivuxolimab in advanced cancers. On the study more broadly: An anti-OX40 (CD134) antibody with agonistic activity, ivuxolimab, was administered to patients. Therapy given before enrollment (anti-PD-1, anti-PD-L1 or anti-CTLA-4) was allowed, and 35% to 45% had some.

Sequenced material: CD4+ or CD8+ T cells sorted from blood, taken in a trial of the OX40 agonist ivuxolimab. The chain joins TRBV27 to TRBJ2-5; 8 nucleotides line up with TRBD1. The TCR comes from an adult with an advanced solid tumor such as melanoma, head and neck, liver or kidney cancer. CDR3 coding DNA: TGTGCCAGCAGGGGACAGGAAAGACTGGAGACCCAGTACTTC. Its protein product is CASRGQERLETQYF.